This T cell receptor beta chain is from a study of blood T cell repertoires in COVID-19. At the level of the study: Collection of acute and convalescent COVID-19 samples took place in the United States, Italy and Spain. T cells, B-cell-depleted T cells, or PBMCs supplied cDNA or gDNA.

The protocol was immunoSEQ multiplex PCR, while the TCRdb copy is restricted to in-frame clones and leaves out a portion. Here the sample spans over 200,000 clones, approximately 90% being singletons. The sample was peripheral blood. This TCR was recovered from a man aged 30-40 years with acute or convalescent COVID-19.

CDR3 region: CASSIGTGGISGNTIYF. The DNA for the CDR3 is TGCGCCAGCAGCATAGGGACAGGGGGGATCTCTGGAAACACCATATATTTT. V is TRBV5-1 and J is TRBJ1-3; 11 bases match TRBD1. The CDR3 contains 17 residues. Germline loops: CDR1 SGHRS, CDR2 YFSETQ. V shed 4 bases, J shed 0 bases, and the junction held 6 bases outside the gene matches.